This TCR beta chain was captured by sequencing in a study of brain T cells in children with intractable seizures. Clones were sequenced by immunoSEQ multiplex PCR, and TCRdb holds only the in-frame ones, with some missing. Found here are about 340,000 clones, 85% to 95% of them singletons; the top ten hold 5.7%. The sample's time point: blood from clinic visit 5 months post-surgery; TSC patient then seizure free. The CDR3 sequence is 15 residues long. CDR1 SQVTM and CDR2 ANQGSEA come from the germline V gene. The V gene end was trimmed by 4 bases and the J gene end by 3 bases; junction bases not matched to a gene: 9. This clone has a single count.

The specimen comprised peripheral blood, sampled 4 to 6 months after surgery. The TCR sequence derives from a boy under two years old with tuberous sclerosis and intractable seizures. The J gene is TRBJ2-3, the V gene TRBV29-1; 8 bases match TRBD2. CDR3 loop: CSVAVAGGVTDTQYF. The CDR3 nucleotides are TGCAGCGTTGCCGTGGCGGGAGGAGTAACAGATACGCAGTATTTT.